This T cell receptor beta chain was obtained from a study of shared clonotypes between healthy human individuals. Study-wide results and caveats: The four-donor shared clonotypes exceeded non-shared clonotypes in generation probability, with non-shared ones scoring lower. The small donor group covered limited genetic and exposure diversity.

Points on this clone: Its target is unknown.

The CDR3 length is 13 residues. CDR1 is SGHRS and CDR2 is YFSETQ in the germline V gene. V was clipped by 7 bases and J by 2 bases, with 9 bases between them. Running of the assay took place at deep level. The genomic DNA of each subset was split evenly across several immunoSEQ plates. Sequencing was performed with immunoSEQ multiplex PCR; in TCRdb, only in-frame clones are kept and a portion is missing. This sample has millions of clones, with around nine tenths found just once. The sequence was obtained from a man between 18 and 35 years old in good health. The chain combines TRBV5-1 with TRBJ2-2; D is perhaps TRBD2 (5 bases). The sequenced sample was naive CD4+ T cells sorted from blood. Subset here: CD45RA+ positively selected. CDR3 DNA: TGCGCCAGCTCCGGGATTAACACCGGGGAGCTGTTTTTT. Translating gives CASSGINTGELFF.